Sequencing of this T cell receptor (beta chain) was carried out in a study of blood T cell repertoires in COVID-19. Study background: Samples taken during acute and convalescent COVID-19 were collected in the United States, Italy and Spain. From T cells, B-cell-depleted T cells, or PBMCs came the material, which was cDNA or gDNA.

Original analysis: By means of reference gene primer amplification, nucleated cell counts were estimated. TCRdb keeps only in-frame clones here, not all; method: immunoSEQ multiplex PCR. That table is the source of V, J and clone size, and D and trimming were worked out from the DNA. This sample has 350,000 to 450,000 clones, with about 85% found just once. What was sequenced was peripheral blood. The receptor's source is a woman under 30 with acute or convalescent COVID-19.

This CDR3 reads CAISDTGSDQPQHF. CDR3 DNA: TGTGCCATCAGTGATACAGGGTCTGATCAGCCCCAGCATTTT. V and J are TRBV10-3 and TRBJ1-5; the D gene is possibly TRBD1 (6 bases). V was pared by 3 bases and J by 5 bases, with 11 bases between. The germline V gene encodes CDR1 ENHRY and CDR2 SYGVKD. The CDR3 contains 14 residues.